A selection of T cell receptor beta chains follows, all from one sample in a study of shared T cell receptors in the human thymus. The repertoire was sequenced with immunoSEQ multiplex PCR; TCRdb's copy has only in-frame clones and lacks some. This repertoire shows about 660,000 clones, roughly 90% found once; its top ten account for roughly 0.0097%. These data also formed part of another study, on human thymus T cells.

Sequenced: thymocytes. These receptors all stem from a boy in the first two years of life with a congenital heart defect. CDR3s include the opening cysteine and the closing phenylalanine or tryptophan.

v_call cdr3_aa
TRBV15 CATSRASLTNEKLFF
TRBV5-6 CASSPRTGSSGNTIYF
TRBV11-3 CASSVSGLPQGDTEAFF
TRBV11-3 CASSVRTGRAWGEQFF
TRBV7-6 CASRLVQGQNTEAFF
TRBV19 CASSIVSGDSYEQYF
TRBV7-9 CASSMGNPVSGLVETQYF
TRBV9 CASTPGGAEGYNEQFF
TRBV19 CASSIRGASNQPQHF
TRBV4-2 CASSQERHVGTSYEQYF
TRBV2 CASKLETGEIGNQPQHF
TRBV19 CASSIAPGHLYEQYF
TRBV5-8 CASSYASAEQYNEQFF
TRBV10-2 CASSEGQGGTEAFF
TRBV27 CASSSGLAGVYEQYF
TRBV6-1 CASSPDWRVHEQYF
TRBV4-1 CASSHRQGIPSLGPSYEQYF
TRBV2 CASSGPGTDSYEQYF
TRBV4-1 CASSQEERGIQYF
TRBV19 CASSTGTSNEKLFF
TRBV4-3 CASSQDISLVREQYF
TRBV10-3 CAISESPGERERKFF
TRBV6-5 CASRPRTGFTGELFF
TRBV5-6 CASSLDHRGNTIYF
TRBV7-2 CASSTSLDTQYF
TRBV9 CASSVPQREEGTDTQYF
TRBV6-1 CASSEGKGVNTEAFF
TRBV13 CASSLGSFNEQFF
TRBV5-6 CASSLRDGYTF
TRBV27 CASSWTGAPIYNEQFF
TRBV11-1 CASSLTGGSYGYTF
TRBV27 CASSSSFSYEQYF
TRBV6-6 CASSPTGGWSNQPQHF
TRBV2 CASRATSGQTNEQFF
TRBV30 CAWSVFVYYGYTF
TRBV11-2 CASSSTPGQKQFF
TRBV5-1 CASRSTSGRSPGELFF
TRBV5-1 CASSPGTGSFNQPQHF
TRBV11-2 CASSHDRGVATEAFF
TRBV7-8 CASSHASFPSYEQYF
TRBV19 CASSIAGQGLNYEQYF
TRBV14 CASSQGLAGDNEQYF
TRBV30 CAWSVLAGSQETQYF
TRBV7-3 CASSLNNFRDRGTEQFF
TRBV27 CASRGTSGSYEQYF
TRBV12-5 CASGFRTIAGPKLGNEQFF
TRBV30 CAWSALSSYNEQFF
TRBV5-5 CASSPGLAGGPQYF
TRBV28 CASTLSETGIKSQETQYF
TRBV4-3 CASSQPPDPAGRNTDTQYF
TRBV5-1 CASSAGTSGRAGTDTQYF
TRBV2 CASRGQVAYNEQFF
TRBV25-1 CASTAGGKNTEAFF
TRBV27 CASSGQLNTEAFF
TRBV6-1 CASSVGREWWNEQFF